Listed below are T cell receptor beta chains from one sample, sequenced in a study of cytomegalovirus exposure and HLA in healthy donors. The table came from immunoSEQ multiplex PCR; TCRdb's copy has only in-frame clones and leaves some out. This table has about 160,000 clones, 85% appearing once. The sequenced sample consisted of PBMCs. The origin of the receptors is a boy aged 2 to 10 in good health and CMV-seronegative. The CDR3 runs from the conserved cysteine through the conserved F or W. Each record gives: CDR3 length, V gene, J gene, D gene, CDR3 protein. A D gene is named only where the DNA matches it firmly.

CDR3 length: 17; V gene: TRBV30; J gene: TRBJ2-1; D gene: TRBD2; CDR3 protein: CAWTKGKASGRANEQFF
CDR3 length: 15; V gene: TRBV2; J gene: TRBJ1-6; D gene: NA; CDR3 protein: CASSDRGSYNSPLHF
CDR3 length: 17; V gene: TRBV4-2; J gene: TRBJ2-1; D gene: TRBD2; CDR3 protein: CASSPPTGTRVTNEQFF
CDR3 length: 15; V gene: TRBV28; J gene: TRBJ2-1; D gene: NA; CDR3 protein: CASSLDPGKRNEQFF
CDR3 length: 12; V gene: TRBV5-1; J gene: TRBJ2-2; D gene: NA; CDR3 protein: CASSPPPGELFF
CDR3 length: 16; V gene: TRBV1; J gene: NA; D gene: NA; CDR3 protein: CTSSQGYPRRPYEQYF
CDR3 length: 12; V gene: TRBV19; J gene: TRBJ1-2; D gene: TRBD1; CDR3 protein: CARMRTGVGYTF
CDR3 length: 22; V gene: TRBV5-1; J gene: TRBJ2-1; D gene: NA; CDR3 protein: CASSPGLGVAPSPGLHYNEQFF
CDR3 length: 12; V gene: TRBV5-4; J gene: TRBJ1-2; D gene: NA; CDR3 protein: CASSIDQDGYTF
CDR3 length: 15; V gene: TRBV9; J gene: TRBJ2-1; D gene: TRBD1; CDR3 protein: CASSFTGTGGNEQFF
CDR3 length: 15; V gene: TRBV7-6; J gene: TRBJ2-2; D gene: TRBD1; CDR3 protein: CASSWTGQGNGELFF
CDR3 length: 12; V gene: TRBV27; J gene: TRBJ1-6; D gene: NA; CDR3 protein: CASSSGSSPLHF
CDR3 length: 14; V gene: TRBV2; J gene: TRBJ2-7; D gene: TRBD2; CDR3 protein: CASRLAGGPYEQYF
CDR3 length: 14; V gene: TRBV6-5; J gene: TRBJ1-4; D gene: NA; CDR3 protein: CASSYSRQSEKLFF
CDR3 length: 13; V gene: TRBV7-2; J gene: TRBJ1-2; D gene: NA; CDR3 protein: CASTPMGGSGYTF
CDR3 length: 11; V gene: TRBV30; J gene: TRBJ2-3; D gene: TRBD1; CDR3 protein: CAWGDRGAQYF
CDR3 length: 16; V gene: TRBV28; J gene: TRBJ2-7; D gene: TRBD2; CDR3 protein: CASSLALAGPTREQYF
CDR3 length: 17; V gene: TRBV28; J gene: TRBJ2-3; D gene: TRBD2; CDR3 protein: CASSPRTSGGAQDTQYF
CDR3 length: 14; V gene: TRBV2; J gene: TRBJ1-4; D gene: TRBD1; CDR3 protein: CASLRQGLNEKLFF
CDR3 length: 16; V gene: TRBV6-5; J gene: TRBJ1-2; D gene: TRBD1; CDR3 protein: CASSFSGTGIHYGYTF
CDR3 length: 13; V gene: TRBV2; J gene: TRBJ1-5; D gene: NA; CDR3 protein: CASISGFNQPQHF
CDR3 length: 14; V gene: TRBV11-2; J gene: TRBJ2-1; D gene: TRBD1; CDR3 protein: CASSGTGDFGEQFF
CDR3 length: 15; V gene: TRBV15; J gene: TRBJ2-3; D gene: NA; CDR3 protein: CATGILTASTDTQYF
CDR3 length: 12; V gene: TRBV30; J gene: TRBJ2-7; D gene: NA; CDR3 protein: CAWTMGLPEQYF
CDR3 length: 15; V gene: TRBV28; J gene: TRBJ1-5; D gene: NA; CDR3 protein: CASSVIWVRDQPQHF
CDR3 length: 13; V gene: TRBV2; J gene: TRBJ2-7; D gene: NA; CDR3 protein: CASSETETYEQYF
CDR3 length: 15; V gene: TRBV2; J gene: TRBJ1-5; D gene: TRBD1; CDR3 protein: CASRNAQGSGQPQHF
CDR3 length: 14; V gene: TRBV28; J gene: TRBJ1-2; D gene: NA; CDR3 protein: CASRKPGANYGYTF
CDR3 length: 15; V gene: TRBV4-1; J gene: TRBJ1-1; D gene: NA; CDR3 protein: CASSQPDGQYTEAFF
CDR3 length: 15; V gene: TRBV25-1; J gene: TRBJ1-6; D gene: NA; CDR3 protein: CASSDARSYLGALHF
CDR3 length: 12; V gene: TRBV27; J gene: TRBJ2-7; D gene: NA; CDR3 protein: CASRRDIHEQYF
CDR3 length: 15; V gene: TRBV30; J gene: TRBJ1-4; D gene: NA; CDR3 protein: CAWRKQGRVGEKLFF
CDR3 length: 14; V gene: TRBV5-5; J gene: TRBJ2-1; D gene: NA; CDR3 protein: CASSLERAYNEQFF
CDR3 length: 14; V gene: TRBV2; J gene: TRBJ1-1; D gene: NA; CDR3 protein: CASFPQWGGPEAFF
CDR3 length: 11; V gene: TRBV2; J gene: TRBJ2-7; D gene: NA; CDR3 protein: CASKIGGEQYF
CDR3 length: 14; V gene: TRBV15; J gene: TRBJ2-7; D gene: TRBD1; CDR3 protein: CATSQDRASYEQYF
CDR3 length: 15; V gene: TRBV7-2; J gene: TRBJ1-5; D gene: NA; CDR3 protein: CASRSTGDSNQPQHF
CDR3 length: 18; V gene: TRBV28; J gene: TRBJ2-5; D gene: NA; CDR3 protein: CASSLRPLGSGSGETQYF
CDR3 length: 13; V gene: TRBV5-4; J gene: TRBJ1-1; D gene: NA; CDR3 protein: CASSFGSSAEAFF
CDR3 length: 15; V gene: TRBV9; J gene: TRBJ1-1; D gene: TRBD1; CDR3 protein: CASSVVTGGRTEAFF
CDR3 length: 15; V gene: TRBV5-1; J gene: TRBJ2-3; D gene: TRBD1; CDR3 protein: CASRYTGTGADTQYF
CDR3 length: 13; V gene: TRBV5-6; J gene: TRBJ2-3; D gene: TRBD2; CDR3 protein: CASSPGGEDTQYF
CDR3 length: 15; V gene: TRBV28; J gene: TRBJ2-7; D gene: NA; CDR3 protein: CASSFGLGSSYEQYF
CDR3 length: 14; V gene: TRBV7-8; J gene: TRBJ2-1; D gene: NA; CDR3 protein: CASSLGRVFNEQFF
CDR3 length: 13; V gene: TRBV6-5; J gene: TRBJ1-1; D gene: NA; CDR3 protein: CASSLIDNTEAFF
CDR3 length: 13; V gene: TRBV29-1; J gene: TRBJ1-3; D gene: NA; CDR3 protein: CSVEGRVGDTIYF
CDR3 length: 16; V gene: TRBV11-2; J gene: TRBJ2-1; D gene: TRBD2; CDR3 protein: CASSPAVAGGINEQFF
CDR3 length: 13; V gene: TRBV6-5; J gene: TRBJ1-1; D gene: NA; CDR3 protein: CASSYLVGTEAFF
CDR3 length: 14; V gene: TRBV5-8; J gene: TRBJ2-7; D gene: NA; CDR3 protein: CASSGRASSYEQYF
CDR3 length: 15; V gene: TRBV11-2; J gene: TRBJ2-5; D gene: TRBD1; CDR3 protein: CASSLRTGVGETQYF
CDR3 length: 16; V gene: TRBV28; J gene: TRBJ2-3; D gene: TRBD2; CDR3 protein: CASSWRGGKTTDTQYF
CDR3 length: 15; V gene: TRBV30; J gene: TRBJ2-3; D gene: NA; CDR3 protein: CAWSVDTPSTDTQYF
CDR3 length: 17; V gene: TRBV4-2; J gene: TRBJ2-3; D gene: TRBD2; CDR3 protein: CASSQPSGGARSDTQYF
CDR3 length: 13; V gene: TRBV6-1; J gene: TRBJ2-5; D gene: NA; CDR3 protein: CASSDRLQETQYF
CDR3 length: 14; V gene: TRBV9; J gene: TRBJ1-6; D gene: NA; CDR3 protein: CASSVEDTNSPLHF
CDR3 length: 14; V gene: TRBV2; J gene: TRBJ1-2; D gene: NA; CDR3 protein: CASSEVTGPYGYTF
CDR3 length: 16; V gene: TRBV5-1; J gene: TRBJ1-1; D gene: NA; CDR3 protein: CASSQRAGAEGTEAFF